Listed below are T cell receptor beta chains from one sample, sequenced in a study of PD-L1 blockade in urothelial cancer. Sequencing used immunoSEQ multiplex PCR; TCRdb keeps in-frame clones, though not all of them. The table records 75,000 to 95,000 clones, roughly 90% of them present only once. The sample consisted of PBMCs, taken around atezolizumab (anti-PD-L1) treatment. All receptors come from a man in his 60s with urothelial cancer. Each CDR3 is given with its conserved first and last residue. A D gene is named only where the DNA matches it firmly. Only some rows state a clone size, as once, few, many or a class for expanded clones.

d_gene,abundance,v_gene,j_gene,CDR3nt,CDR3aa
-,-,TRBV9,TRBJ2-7,TGTGCCAGCAGCGTAGGCCCGCGCCGCTCCTACGAGCAGTACTTC,CASSVGPRRSYEQYF
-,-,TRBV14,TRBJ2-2,TGTGCCAGCAGTCTACTAGTCTCCGGGGAGCTGTTTTTT,CASSLLVSGELFF
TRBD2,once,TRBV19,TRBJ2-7,TGTGCCAGTAGTCCCTACCGGGGGGCCTACGAGCAGTACTTC,CASSPYRGAYEQYF
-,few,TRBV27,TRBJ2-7,TGTGCCAGCAGCCAGCAGGGGACGAGGGACGAGCAGTACTTC,CASSQQGTRDEQYF
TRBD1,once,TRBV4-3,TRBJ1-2,TGCGCCAGCAGCCAAGATTTGGGACAGGGAAACTATGGCTACACCTTC,CASSQDLGQGNYGYTF
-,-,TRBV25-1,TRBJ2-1,TGTGCCAGCAGTGGCAACAGGGTTAGCTCCTACAATGAGCAGTTCTTC,CASSGNRVSSYNEQFF
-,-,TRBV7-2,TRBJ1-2,TGTGCCAGCAGCGCAAGGACGGGAAACTATGGCTACACCTTC,CASSARTGNYGYTF
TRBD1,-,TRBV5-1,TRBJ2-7,TGCGCCAGCAGCAGAGGGACAGGGGGCAGGGAGCAGTACTTC,CASSRGTGGREQYF
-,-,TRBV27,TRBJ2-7,TGTGCCAGCAGTTTGGAAGCGCTCGAGCAGTACTTC,CASSLEALEQYF
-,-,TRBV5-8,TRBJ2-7,TGTGCCAGCAGCCACGATCGCTCGGGCGAGCAGTACTTC,CASSHDRSGEQYF
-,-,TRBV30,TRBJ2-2,TGTGCCTGGAGTGTATTTAGCGGAATGAACACCGGGGAGCTGTTTTTT,CAWSVFSGMNTGELFF
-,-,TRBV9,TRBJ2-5,TGTGCCAGCAGCACCGGACAGTCCATCGTCAACCAAGAGACCCAGTACTTC,CASSTGQSIVNQETQYF
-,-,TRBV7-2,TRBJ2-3,TGTGCCAGCAGCTCAATCACAGATACGCAGTATTTT,CASSSITDTQYF
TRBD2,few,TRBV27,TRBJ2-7,TGTGCCAGCAGAAATAGCGGGAATTCCTACGAGCAGTACTTC,CASRNSGNSYEQYF
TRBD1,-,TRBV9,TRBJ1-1,TGTGCCAGCAGCCCGGGACAGTTGAACACTGAAGCTTTCTTT,CASSPGQLNTEAFF
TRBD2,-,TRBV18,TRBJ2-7,TGTGCCAGCTCACCTGGACTAGCGGGAGTTAATGGGGGCGAGCAGTACTTC,CASSPGLAGVNGGEQYF
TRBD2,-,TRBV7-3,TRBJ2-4,TGTGCCAGCAGCTCTCAACTAGCGGGGGGCCCACTAGCCAAAAACATTCAGTACTTC,CASSSQLAGGPLAKNIQYF
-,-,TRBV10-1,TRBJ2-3,TGCGCCAGCGCCACGGGGAAGGGTGATACGCAGTATTTT,CASATGKGDTQYF
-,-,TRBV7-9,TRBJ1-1,TGTGCCAGCAGCCTACAAGGGGGGGGGACTGAAGCTTTCTTT,CASSLQGGGTEAFF
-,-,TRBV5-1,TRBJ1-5,TGCGCCAGCAGCTTGGTTTCCCCCCTGGACAGTCCACCTTCCCTTTATAGCAATCAGCCCCAGCATTTT,CASSLVSPLDSPPSLYSNQPQHF